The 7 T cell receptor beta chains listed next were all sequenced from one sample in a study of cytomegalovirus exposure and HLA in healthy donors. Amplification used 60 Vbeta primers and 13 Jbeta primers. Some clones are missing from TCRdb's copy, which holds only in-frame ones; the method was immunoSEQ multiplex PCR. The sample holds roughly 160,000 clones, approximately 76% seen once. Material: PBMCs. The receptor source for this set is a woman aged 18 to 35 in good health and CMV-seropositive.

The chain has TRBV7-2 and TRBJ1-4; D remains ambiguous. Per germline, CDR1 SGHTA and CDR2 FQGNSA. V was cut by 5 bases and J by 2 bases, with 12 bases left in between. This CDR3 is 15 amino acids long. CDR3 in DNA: TGTGCCAGCAGCCCTCAGGCCCTGACTAATGAAAAACTGTTTTTT. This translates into CASSPQALTNEKLFF.

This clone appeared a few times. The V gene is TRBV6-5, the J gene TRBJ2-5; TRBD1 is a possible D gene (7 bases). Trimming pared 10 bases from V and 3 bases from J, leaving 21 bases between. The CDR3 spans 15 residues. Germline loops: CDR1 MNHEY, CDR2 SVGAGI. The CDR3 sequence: CATKRRGPSKETQYF. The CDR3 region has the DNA TGTGCCACCAAACGGAGGGGGCCTTCCAAAGAGACCCAGTACTTC.

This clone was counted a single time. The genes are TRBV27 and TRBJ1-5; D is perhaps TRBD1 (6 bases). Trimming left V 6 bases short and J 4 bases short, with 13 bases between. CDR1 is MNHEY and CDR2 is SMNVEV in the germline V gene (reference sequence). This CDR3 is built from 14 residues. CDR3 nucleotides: TGTGCCAGCAGAACAGGGTCAGGGAATCAGCCCCAGCATTTT. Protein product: CASRTGSGNQPQHF.

The CDR3 nucleotides read TGTGCCAGCAGCTTAATTGAGGAGGGGAACACTGAAGCTTTCTTT. Translating it yields CASSLIEEGNTEAFF. The V and J genes are TRBV7-2 and TRBJ1-1; unclear D gene. The CDR3 has 15 residues. Trimming left V 2 bases short and J 1 base short, with 11 bases between. Germline V lookup: CDR1 SGHTA, CDR2 FQGNSA.

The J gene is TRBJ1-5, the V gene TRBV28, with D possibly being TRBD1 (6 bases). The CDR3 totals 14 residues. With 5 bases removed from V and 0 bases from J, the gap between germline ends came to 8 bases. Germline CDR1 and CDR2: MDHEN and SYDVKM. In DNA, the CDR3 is TGTGCCAGCAGTCTAGGGGGTAGCAATCAGCCCCAGCATTTT. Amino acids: CASSLGGSNQPQHF.

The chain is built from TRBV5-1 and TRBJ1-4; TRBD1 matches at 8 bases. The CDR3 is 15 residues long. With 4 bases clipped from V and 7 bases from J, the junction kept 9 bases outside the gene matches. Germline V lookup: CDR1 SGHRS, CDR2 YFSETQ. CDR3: CASSVGPGGIEKLFF. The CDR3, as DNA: TGCGCCAGCAGCGTTGGGCCAGGGGGCATTGAAAAACTGTTTTTT. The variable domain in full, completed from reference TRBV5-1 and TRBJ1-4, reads KAGVTQTPRYLIKTRGQQVTLSCSPISGHRSVSWYQQTPGQGLQFLFEYFSETQRNKGNFPGRFSGRQFSNSRSEMNVSTLELGDSALYLCASSVGPGGIEKLFFGSGTQLSVL.

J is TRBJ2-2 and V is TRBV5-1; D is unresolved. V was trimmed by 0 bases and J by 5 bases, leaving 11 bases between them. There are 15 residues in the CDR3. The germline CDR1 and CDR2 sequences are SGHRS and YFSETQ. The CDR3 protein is CASSLGAAGTGELFF. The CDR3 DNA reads TGCGCCAGCAGCTTGGGCGCTGCCGGGACCGGGGAGCTGTTTTTT.